The rows below give T cell receptor beta chains drawn from one sample of a study of cytomegalovirus exposure and HLA in healthy donors. The protocol was immunoSEQ multiplex PCR, while the TCRdb copy is restricted to in-frame clones and leaves out a portion. Recorded for this sample: roughly 42,000 clones. Input material: PBMCs. These receptors were collected from a man between 25 and 39 years old in good health and CMV-seronegative. Both conserved end residues are trimmed from each CDR3. D genes are given only for firm matches.

CDR3 length	D gene	J gene	V gene	CDR3 protein
12	-	TRBJ1-2	TRBV10-3	AISESGDNYGYT
11	-	TRBJ2-7	TRBV7-9	ASSQSGSREQY
12	-	TRBJ1-2	TRBV6-1	ASSGTGYSYGYT
14	TRBD1	TRBJ1-1	TRBV7-6	ASSLSRVTGGTEAF
12	TRBD2	TRBJ2-7	TRBV30	AWSRTSGVYEQY
14	TRBD1	TRBJ1-6	TRBV4-1	ASSQGDSLSNSPLH
14	TRBD2	TRBJ2-5	TRBV30	ACKLAGGRGQETQY
11	-	TRBJ1-6	TRBV18	ASSTGSNSPLH
13	TRBD2	TRBJ2-5	TRBV30	AWSVTSGRALDQY
11	-	TRBJ1-3	TRBV7-9	ASSHRDGNTIY
13	-	TRBJ1-6	TRBV30	AWSVKAGDNSPLH
12	TRBD1	TRBJ1-2	TRBV30	AWSARQGVDGYT
12	TRBD2	TRBJ2-1	TRBV29-1	SVDLAGYNNEQF
12	TRBD2	TRBJ2-4	TRBV6-5	ASSYSRGANIQY
12	TRBD1	TRBJ1-5	TRBV30	AWRETGGGQPQH
13	TRBD1	TRBJ1-5	TRBV2	ASSLPGQGMGAQH